The 10 T cell receptor beta chains in this list originate from one sample, sequenced in a study of cytomegalovirus exposure and HLA in healthy donors. PCR used 60 Vbeta primers and 13 Jbeta primers. Repertoires were generated with immunoSEQ multiplex PCR, while TCRdb's copy carries only in-frame clones and drops some. Among roughly 200,000 clones listed, 77% were seen once. The source material was PBMCs. The receptors originated from a woman in her fifties or sixties in good health and CMV-seropositive.

The chain uses TRBV5-1 and TRBJ1-2, with D maybe TRBD1 (6 bases). In germline, CDR1 is SGHRS, CDR2 YFSETQ. The CDR3 extends over 14 amino acids. Trimming removed 0 bases from V and 10 bases from J, with 16 bases in between. Here the CDR3 DNA reads TGCGCCAGCAGCTTGGACGGACAGTCGTTGAACTACACCTTC. This gives the protein CASSLDGQSLNYTF.

This chain connects TRBV6-5 to TRBJ1-4; maybe TRBD1 (5 bases). V gave up 6 bases and J gave up 0 bases, with 11 bases separating them. The CDR3 spans 15 residues. In germline, CDR1 is MNHEY, CDR2 SVGAGI. The CDR3 loop is CASRNGQTTNEKLFF. The CDR3 DNA sequence: TGTGCCAGCAGGAACGGACAAACAACTAATGAAAAACTGTTTTTT.

The chain couples TRBV6-6 to TRBJ1-2; the D gene is possibly TRBD1 (6 bases). This CDR3 contains 13 residues. Trimming stripped 6 bases from V and 7 bases from J, with 15 bases between. Germline assignment: CDR1 MNHNY and CDR2 SVGAGI (reference sequence). The CDR3 DNA is TGTGCCAGCAGCCAAAACCCCAGGGGTGGCTACACCTTC. Protein: CASSQNPRGGYTF.

The V and J genes are TRBV5-1 and TRBJ2-2; TRBD1 matches 7 bases. Per germline, CDR1 SGHRS and CDR2 YFSETQ. Trimming at V came to 1 base and at J to 0 bases, leaving 9 bases not matched to a gene. The CDR3 covers 18 residues. CDR3 DNA sequence: TGCGCCAGCAGCTTGCCGACAGGGCGTGATGCGAACACCGGGGAGCTGTTTTTT. Amino acids: CASSLPTGRDANTGELFF.

This chain joins TRBV30 and TRBJ1-1; D is possibly TRBD1 (6 bases). There are 14 residues in the CDR3. Trimming pared 0 bases from V and 6 bases from J, leaving 14 bases between. The V gene's germline CDR1 is GTSNPN and CDR2 SVGIG (reference sequence). CDR3 bases: TGTGCCTGGAGTGTACTTGGCGAGGGGGCTGAAGCTTTCTTT. Its protein product is CAWSVLGEGAEAFF. Full variable domain (missing parts from reference TRBV30 and TRBJ1-1): SQTIHQWPATLVQPVGSPLSLECTVEGTSNPNLYWYRQAAGRGLQLLFYSVGIGQISSEVPQNLSASRPQDRQFILSSKKLLLSDSGFYLCAWSVLGEGAEAFFGQGTRLTVV.

This chain joins TRBV10-3 and TRBJ2-3; 9 bases map to TRBD2. There are 16 residues in the CDR3. Germline V gene data show CDR1 as ENHRY and CDR2 as SYGVKD. The J segment lost 3 bases and the V segment lost 0 bases, leaving 4 bases of the junction unmatched. CDR3 nucleotides: TGTGCCATCAGTGAGTCGGCTAGCGGGGTAACAGATACGCAGTATTTT. The encoded protein is CAISESASGVTDTQYF.

V usage is TRBV11-2 and J usage is TRBJ2-5; D is uncertain. The CDR3 spans 14 residues. Germline CDR1 and CDR2: SGHAT and FQNNGV. V was trimmed by 5 bases and J by 5 bases, leaving 15 bases between them. The CDR3, as DNA: TGTGCCAGCAGCCGAGGCGGTCCCTGGGAGACCCAGTACTTC. Protein sequence: CASSRGGPWETQYF.

The chain uses TRBV2 and TRBJ2-5; 10 bases align to TRBD2. The germline V gene has CDR1 SNHLY and CDR2 FYNNEI. CDR3 length equals 14 residues. V was clipped by 5 bases and J by 5 bases; unmatched bases: 5. CDR3 in amino acids: CASSIGLAVETQYF. In DNA, the CDR3 is TGTGCCAGCAGTATCGGACTAGCGGTGGAGACCCAGTACTTC.

The V call is TRBV6-5, the J call TRBJ2-5, with a tentative D call TRBD1 (5 bases). CDR3 length: 15 amino acids. The V end was cut by 10 bases, the J end by 1 base, with 19 bases between. Germline V lookup: CDR1 MNHEY, CDR2 SVGAGI. The CDR3 sequence is CATSSWGGTQETQYF. The DNA of the CDR3 is TGTGCCACCTCCTCCTGGGGCGGTACCCAAGAGACCCAGTACTTC.

This chain uses TRBV6-1 with TRBJ1-2, with D possibly TRBD1 on 6 matching bases. The CDR3 extends over 12 amino acids. The germline V and J ends were trimmed by 5 bases and 6 bases, with 10 bases remaining between them. Germline V lookup: CDR1 MNHNS, CDR2 SASEGT. This CDR3 is CASSTGRDGYTF. In DNA, the CDR3 is TGTGCCAGCAGTACAGGGCGAGATGGCTACACCTTC.